Shown below are 2 T cell receptor beta chains from a single sample sequenced in a study of T cell repertoires in cytomegalovirus infection. TCRdb fed the reads into MiXCR, producing one record per CDR3 protein. Here the sample spans roughly 230,000 distinct CDR3 sequences, more than 15% being singletons. The sequencing sample was made of CD8+ T cells from PBMCs. These receptors were collected from a human donor in good health (CMV status not recorded). Some clones in this sample may be carry-over from other donors' samples.

The chain employs TRBV29-1 and TRBJ1-2; 9 bases fit TRBD1. After removal of 6 bases from V and 5 bases from J, the junction contained 4 bases not matched to a gene. The CDR3 is made up of 12 amino acids. Germline V gene data show CDR1 as SQVTM and CDR2 as ANQGSEA. CDR3 protein: CSVTDRGYGYTF. In DNA form, the CDR3 reads TGCAGCGTCACGGACAGGGGATATGGCTACACCTTC. Looking up the rest from reference TRBV29-1 and TRBJ1-2 gives the full variable domain: SAVISQKPSRDICQRGTSLTIQCQVDSQVTMMFWYRQQPGQSLTLIATANQGSEATYESGFVIDKFPISRPNLTFSTLTVSNMSPEDSSIYLCSVTDRGYGYTFGSGTRLTVV.

V and J are TRBV6-2 or TRBV6-3 and TRBJ1-5; a possible D gene is TRBD1 (5 bases). Germline V gene sequence: CDR1 MNHEY, CDR2 SVGEGT. CDR3 length: 15 amino acids. V was cut by 0 bases and J by 3 bases, with 9 bases left in between. The chain's CDR3 is CASSYSGALNQPQHF. For the CDR3, the DNA is TGTGCCAGCAGTTACTCAGGGGCTCTCAATCAGCCCCAGCATTTT.